This T cell receptor beta chain was retrieved from a study of blood T cell repertoires in COVID-19. Study as a whole: Sites in the United States, Italy and Spain provided acute and convalescent COVID-19 samples. The analysed material was cDNA or gDNA that came from T cells, B-cell-depleted T cells, or PBMCs.

This clone was observed a handful of times. Authors' processing steps: Reference gene primers were amplified, and this amplification served to estimate nucleated cell counts. Sequencing used immunoSEQ multiplex PCR; TCRdb keeps in-frame clones, though not all of them. V, J and clone size derive from that table, while D and trimming were established from the DNA sequence. The table shows under 45,000 clones, with 84% occurring only once. V was shortened by 2 bases and J by 0 bases, with 10 bases between the two germline ends. This CDR3 comprises 15 residues. From germline, CDR1 is SGHAT and CDR2 FQNNGV.

Source material: peripheral blood. This TCR came from a human donor in a cohort sampled during active COVID-19. V is TRBV11-2 and J is TRBJ2-5; tentative D call: TRBD1 (5 bases). The CDR3 sequence: CASSLLTANQETQYF. The CDR3 bases are TGTGCCAGCAGCTTATTGACAGCCAACCAAGAGACCCAGTACTTC.